The 25 T cell receptor beta chains reported below all come from one sample, sequenced in a study of T cell responses to AZD1222 COVID-19 vaccine. Repertoires were generated with immunoSEQ multiplex PCR, while TCRdb's copy carries only in-frame clones and drops some. The sample includes 150,000 to 200,000 clones, about nine tenths of them seen just once. Here the sequenced sample was peripheral blood, taken on day 0 of AZD1222 vaccination. These TCRs come from an adult in good health.

The chain combines TRBV3-1 (or the pseudogene TRBV3-2) with TRBJ1-2; D is perhaps TRBD1 (6 bases). Germline CDR1 and CDR2: LGHDT and YNNKEL (reference sequence). Trimming took off 3 bases at V and 8 bases at J, with 10 bases between the two ends. CDR3 length equals 12 residues. The CDR3 DNA reads TGTGCCAGCAGCCACCAAGACAGGGGCTACACCTTC. Protein: CASSHQDRGYTF.

The chain joins TRBV20-1 to TRBJ2-1, with 8 bases identical to TRBD2. This CDR3 has 16 amino acids. In germline, CDR1 is DFQATT, CDR2 SNEGSKA (reference sequence). V shed 3 bases, J shed 1 base, and the junction held 8 bases outside the gene matches. CDR3 residues: CSASDGGAGSYNEQFF. DNA of the CDR3: TGCAGTGCTAGTGACGGGGGGGCTGGGTCCTACAATGAGCAGTTCTTC.

The CDR3 DNA reads TGTGCCAGTAGCCTTGGCAGCAATCAGCCCCAGCATTTT. Its translation is CASSLGSNQPQHF. The rearrangement uses TRBV19 and TRBJ1-5; no reliable D call. In germline, CDR1 is LNHDA, CDR2 SQIVND (reference sequence). The CDR3 length is 13 residues. The V end was cut by 6 bases, the J end by 1 base, with 7 bases between.

V usage is TRBV7-2 and J usage is TRBJ1-5; D may be TRBD1 (5 bases). Per germline, CDR1 SGHTA and CDR2 FQGNSA. Trimming stripped 5 bases from V and 0 bases from J, with 14 bases between. The CDR3 runs 16 residues. This CDR3 reads CASSPGRAYSNQPQHF. CDR3 DNA: TGTGCCAGCAGCCCGGGCAGGGCCTATAGCAATCAGCCCCAGCATTTT. The whole variable domain, remainder taken from reference TRBV7-2 and TRBJ1-5, is GAGVSQSPSNKVTEKGKDVELRCDPISGHTALYWYRQSLGQGLEFLIYFQGNSAPDKSGLPSDRFSAERTGGSVSTLTIQRTQQEDSAVYLCASSPGRAYSNQPQHFGDGTRLSIL.

The gene calls are TRBV7-2 and TRBJ1-1; D remains ambiguous. From germline, CDR1 is SGHTA and CDR2 FQGNSA. Trimming shortened V by 5 bases and J by 2 bases, and 15 bases separated the two germline ends. The CDR3 length is 15 residues. In DNA, the CDR3 is TGTGCCAGCAGCCCTACCGCTGGACTTAACACTGAAGCTTTCTTT. Amino acid sequence: CASSPTAGLNTEAFF.

The rearrangement uses TRBV29-1 and TRBJ1-5; D possibly corresponds to TRBD1 (5 bases). CDR3 length: 14 amino acids. Per germline, CDR1 SQVTM and CDR2 ANQGSEA. V was cut by 3 bases and J by 6 bases, with 15 bases left in between. CDR3 sequence reads: CSVDDCGAIQPQHF. For the CDR3, the DNA is TGCAGCGTTGATGACTGTGGGGCTATTCAGCCCCAGCATTTT.

The CDR3 DNA reads as TGTGCCAGCAGCCAAGATGAGTTCAGTACCTCCTACGAGCAGTACTTC. This encodes CASSQDEFSTSYEQYF. V and J are TRBV3-1 (or the pseudogene TRBV3-2) and TRBJ2-7; D is unresolved. The CDR3 has 16 amino acids. Per the germline V gene, CDR1 is LGHDT and CDR2 is YNNKEL (reference sequence). V gave up 0 bases and J gave up 0 bases, with 12 bases separating them.

V usage is TRBV29-1 and J usage is TRBJ2-3; D unresolved. V lost 5 bases to trimming and J lost 2 bases, with 17 bases between them. Germline loops: CDR1 SQVTM, CDR2 ANQGSEA. The length of the CDR3 is 15 residues. The CDR3 region has the DNA TGCAGCGTTCTAGGGCCCCAGAAATCCACAGATACGCAGTATTTT. Translated: CSVLGPQKSTDTQYF.

The V and J genes are TRBV9 and TRBJ1-2, with TRBD1 as a possible D gene (6 bases). With 3 bases removed from V and 6 bases from J, the gap between germline ends came to 24 bases. CDR1 and CDR2 (germline): SGDLS, YYNGEE. CDR3 length: 17 amino acids. The CDR3 DNA is TGTGCCAGCAGCGCTGACAGTAAGCGGGTGGGGGGCGATGGCTACACCTTC. This encodes CASSADSKRVGGDGYTF.

The rearrangement links TRBV28 to TRBJ2-1, with TRBD1 matching over 8 bases. J was trimmed by 9 bases and V by 3 bases; bases with no gene match: 10. Looked up from germline, CDR1 is MDHEN and CDR2 is SYDVKM. The CDR3 totals 15 residues. The DNA for the CDR3 is TGTGCCAGCAGTTTCCAGACAGGGGCGAGCGCTGAGCAGTTCTTC. Amino acid sequence: CASSFQTGASAEQFF. The full variable domain, completed using reference TRBV28 and TRBJ2-1, is DVKVTQSSRYLVKRTGEKVFLECVQDMDHENMFWYRQDPGLGLRLIYFSYDVKMKEKGDIPEGYSVSREKKERFSLILESASTNQTSMYLCASSFQTGASAEQFFGPGTRLTVL.

This chain joins TRBV7-9 and TRBJ1-1; D possibly corresponds to TRBD1 (5 bases). Germline V CDR1 and CDR2: SEHNR, FQNEAQ (reference sequence). This CDR3 has 16 residues. The germline V and J ends were trimmed by 5 bases and 1 base, with 17 bases remaining between them. The CDR3, as DNA: TGTGCCAGCAGCCGAAGCGGGGCCCGGAAGAACACTGAAGCTTTCTTT. Its protein is CASSRSGARKNTEAFF.

This chain uses TRBV21-1 with TRBJ2-1; the table's D call TRBD2 went unverified against the DNA. TRBV21-1 corresponds to a pseudogene. The length of the CDR3 is 17 residues. CDR3 coding DNA: TGTGCCAGCAGCAAAGAGCGACTAGCGGGACCCTACAATGAGCAGTTCTTC. It translates to CASSKERLAGPYNEQFF.

The chain has TRBV7-2 and TRBJ1-6; D is perhaps TRBD1 (5 bases). CDR1 and CDR2 from the germline V gene are SGHTA and FQGNSA. The CDR3 covers 14 residues. V was shortened by 5 bases and J by 9 bases, with 14 bases between the two germline ends. CDR3 protein: CASSDRARGSPLHF. The DNA for the CDR3 is TGTGCCAGCAGCGACCGGGCAAGGGGTTCACCCCTCCACTTT.

The CDR3 DNA reads as TGTGCCAGCAGCTTAGGGCAGGGGGCTGGCGGCTACACCTTC. Protein sequence: CASSLGQGAGGYTF. This rearrangement joins TRBV7-9 to TRBJ1-2, with 8 bases matching TRBD1. Trimming cost V 1 base and J 8 bases; bases outside gene matches: 6. Germline V gene data show CDR1 as SEHNR and CDR2 as FQNEAQ (reference sequence). The CDR3 is 14 residues long.

The rearrangement links TRBV5-6 to TRBJ2-7, with 7 bases aligning to TRBD1. The CDR3 consists of 13 residues. The V gene's germline CDR1 is SGHDT and CDR2 YYEEEE. Trimming cost V 4 bases and J 2 bases; bases outside gene matches: 3. CDR3 DNA sequence: TGTGCCAGCAGCCCGACAGGGACCTACGAGCAGTACTTC. It is translated as CASSPTGTYEQYF.

V gene TRBV7-2 combines with J gene TRBJ2-2, with 14 bases that match TRBD2. Germline lookup yields CDR1 SGHTA and CDR2 FQGNSA. V lost 3 bases, J lost 4 bases, and 1 base stayed unmatched. This CDR3 is built from 16 residues. CDR3 residues: CASSFGLAGGTGELFF. For the CDR3, the DNA is TGTGCCAGCAGCTTCGGACTAGCGGGGGGCACCGGGGAGCTGTTTTTT.

The chain links TRBV7-2 to TRBJ1-2; TRBD1 aligns across 10 bases. The junction had 5 bases not matched to a gene; V was cut back by 1 base and J by 3 bases. Germline V CDR1 and CDR2: SGHTA, FQGNSA. The CDR3 length is 16 residues. The CDR3 coding sequence is TGTGCCAGCAGCTTAGTAGTGACAGGGGGCCACTATGGCTACACCTTC. It translates to CASSLVVTGGHYGYTF.

This chain uses TRBV19 with TRBJ2-7; no clear D. Between the trimmed V and J ends, which lost 5 bases and 5 bases, there was a span of 16 bases. CDR3 length: 14 residues. CDR1 LNHDA and CDR2 SQIVND come from the germline V gene (reference sequence). In nucleotides, the CDR3 is TGTGCCAGTAGTTCAAGGAACAGTGGGCACGAGCAGTACTTC. Translating gives CASSSRNSGHEQYF. The whole variable domain, filled in from reference TRBV19 and TRBJ2-7, reads DGGITQSPKYLFRKEGQNVTLSCEQNLNHDAMYWYRQDPGQGLRLIYYSQIVNDFQKGDIAEGYSVSREKKESFPLTVTSAQKNPTAFYLCASSSRNSGHEQYFGPGTRLTVT.

The rearrangement links TRBV18 to TRBJ2-1; 8 positions match TRBD1. Trimming removed 3 bases from V and 8 bases from J; junction bases left unmatched: 6. In germline, CDR1 is KGHSH, CDR2 LQKENI. There are 14 residues in the CDR3. CDR3 sequence (DNA): TGTGCCAGCTCACCGGACAGGGCGGGGTATGAGCAGTTCTTC. Translated, it gives CASSPDRAGYEQFF.

The chain links TRBV30 to TRBJ1-1, with a possible D match to TRBD1 (5 bases). Trimming stripped 2 bases from V and 4 bases from J, with 14 bases between. From germline, CDR1 is GTSNPN and CDR2 SVGIG (reference sequence). The CDR3 length is 14 residues. The DNA for the CDR3 is TGTGCCTGGAGTTCTGGTCCAGGGATCACTGAAGCTTTCTTT. Protein sequence: CAWSSGPGITEAFF.

A few counts support this clone. The V gene is TRBV30, the J gene TRBJ2-1, with 9 bases that match TRBD2. Germline V gene data show CDR1 as GTSNPN and CDR2 as SVGIG (reference sequence). V gave up 0 bases and J gave up 2 bases; unmatched junction bases: 5. The CDR3 totals 16 residues. The CDR3 coding sequence is TGTGCCTGGAGTGTAGTTAGCGGGGGCCCCTACAATGAGCAGTTCTTC. Amino acids: CAWSVVSGGPYNEQFF.

J is TRBJ2-7 and V is TRBV4-1; 8 positions match TRBD1. CDR1 MGHRA and CDR2 YSYEKL come from the germline V gene. V shed 1 base and J 3 bases; nucleotides not matched to a gene: 5. The CDR3 runs 15 residues. The CDR3 loop is CASSQAGTGGYEQYF. CDR3 nucleotides: TGCGCCAGCAGCCAAGCCGGGACAGGAGGCTACGAGCAGTACTTC.

About this clone itself: This sample includes further DNA sequences coding for the same CDR3. J is TRBJ2-3 and V is TRBV19; D gene ambiguous. The CDR3 length is 13 residues. Deletions cut 3 bases from V and 0 bases from J, with 4 bases between. The germline V gene has CDR1 LNHDA and CDR2 SQIVND (reference sequence). CDR3 amino acids: CASSIWSTDTQYF. The CDR3 DNA reads TGTGCCAGTAGTATCTGGAGCACAGATACGCAGTATTTT.

The rearrangement uses TRBV3-1 (or the pseudogene TRBV3-2) and TRBJ2-3, with 12 bases matching TRBD2. J lost 0 bases, V lost 4 bases, and 2 bases had no gene match. The germline V gene has CDR1 LGHDT and CDR2 YNNKEL (reference sequence). This CDR3 has 16 amino acids. In DNA form, the CDR3 reads TGTGCCAGCAGCCTTCTAGCGGGGGGGAGCACAGATACGCAGTATTTT. It codes for CASSLLAGGSTDTQYF.

V usage is TRBV27 and J usage is TRBJ1-5; D gene ambiguous. The CDR3 covers 13 residues. V gave up 0 bases and J gave up 7 bases, with 7 bases separating them. Germline V gene lookup returns CDR1 MNHEY and CDR2 SMNVEV (reference sequence). The CDR3 region is CASSLSREQPQHF. The CDR3 DNA reads TGTGCCAGCAGTTTATCACGTGAACAGCCCCAGCATTTT.